The rows below give T cell receptor beta chains drawn from one sample of a study of CD8 T cells in ankylosing spondylitis. TCRdb independently ran MiXCR on the 5' RACE reads; one entry per CDR3 protein. The sample shows around 490,000 distinct CDR3 sequences, approximately 5.3% of them seen only once. The sequencing input was blood, either unsorted or a sorted T cell fraction (not recorded which). The source of these receptors is a male donor with ankylosing spondylitis. The CDR3 runs from the conserved cysteine through the conserved F or W.

CDR3: CASSFFGQANEKLFF
V: TRBV27

CDR3: CAWSVSGNTGELFF
V: TRBV30

CDR3: CSALTDATNEKLFF
V: TRBV20-1

CDR3: CASSSFNRVRVTQYF
V: TRBV7-2

CDR3: CASSQYVVWEGSNYGYTF
V: TRBV4-1

CDR3: CSATRQGTGDEQFF
V: TRBV20-1

CDR3: CASSLRDGGYEQYF
V: TRBV28

CDR3: CASSSLLSYEQYF
V: TRBV7-9

CDR3: CASSGPGQSWGEQFF
V: TRBV3-1

CDR3: CASSERPQETQYF
V: TRBV6-1

CDR3: CASSLAGGPWGETQYF
V: TRBV7-2

CDR3: CASSVGFIGQPQHF
V: TRBV9

CDR3: CSVQTRFSGNTIYF
V: TRBV29-1

CDR3: CASSFGGNIQYF
V: TRBV7-2

CDR3: CASSHRQALKTEAFF
V: TRBV3-1

CDR3: CASSQDLSSGGYEQYF
V: TRBV4-3

CDR3: CASSQQGVGAEAFF
V: TRBV6-1

CDR3: CSASYGGIEETQYF
V: TRBV20-1

CDR3: CASSLTEGGGTQYF
V: TRBV7-3

CDR3: CASSITGLHEQYF
V: TRBV7-3

CDR3: CASSYRPGQLNEKLFF
V: TRBV6-5

CDR3: CASSQQPGLAVIEQFF
V: TRBV11-2

CDR3: CSASVVGGDYNEQFF
V: TRBV20-1

CDR3: CASKIWGIQPQHF
V: TRBV12-3/TRBV12-4

CDR3: CASSSSAGEEQYF
V: TRBV7-9

CDR3: CASSPGQGRYGYTF
V: TRBV5-1

CDR3: CVTKRENYEQYF
V: TRBV28

CDR3: CSVGDRLQRDTQYF
V: TRBV20-1

CDR3: CASSRPGPGNTIYF
V: TRBV7-2

CDR3: CASSSRTGTGTIGYTF
V: TRBV5-1

CDR3: CASSLLPDRVAEAFF
V: TRBV5-1

CDR3: CASSQDWNEAFF
V: TRBV3-1

CDR3: CASSFGPGGRKETQYF
V: TRBV7-9

CDR3: CASSPASGTQETQYF
V: TRBV5-4

CDR3: CASSIAFVGGGQHF
V: TRBV19

CDR3: CASSLDSGTESYEQYF
V: TRBV6-5

CDR3: CASGGREGLGEQFF
V: TRBV4-3

CDR3: CASSSPGWTGSYNEQFF
V: TRBV7-9

CDR3: CASSLAPGGARQKLFF
V: TRBV7-9